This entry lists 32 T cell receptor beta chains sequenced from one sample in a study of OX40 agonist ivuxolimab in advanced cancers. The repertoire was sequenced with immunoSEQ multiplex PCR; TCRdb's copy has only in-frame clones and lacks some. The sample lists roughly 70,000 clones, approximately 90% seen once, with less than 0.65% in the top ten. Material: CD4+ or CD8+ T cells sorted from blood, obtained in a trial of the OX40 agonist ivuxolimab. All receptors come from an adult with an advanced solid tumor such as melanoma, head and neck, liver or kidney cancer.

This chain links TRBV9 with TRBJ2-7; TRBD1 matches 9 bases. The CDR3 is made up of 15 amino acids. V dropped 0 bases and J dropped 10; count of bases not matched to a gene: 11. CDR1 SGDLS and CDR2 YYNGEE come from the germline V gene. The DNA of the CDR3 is TGTGCCAGCAGCGTAGGGAGACTAGAACAGGGGGCCCAGTACTTC. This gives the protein CASSVGRLEQGAQYF. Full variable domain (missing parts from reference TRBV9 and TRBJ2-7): DSGVTQTPKHLITATGQRVTLRCSPRSGDLSVYWYQQSLDQGLQFLIQYYNGEERAKGNILERFSAQQFPDLHSELNLSSLELGDSALYFCASSVGRLEQGAQYFGPGTRLTVT.

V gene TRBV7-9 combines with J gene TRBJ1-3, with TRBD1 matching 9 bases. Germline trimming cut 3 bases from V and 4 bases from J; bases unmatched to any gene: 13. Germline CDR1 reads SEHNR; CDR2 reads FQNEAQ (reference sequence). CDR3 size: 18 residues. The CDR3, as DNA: TGTGCCAGCAGCTTCCCCCTTCAGCGGACAGGGGACGGAAACACCATATATTTT. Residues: CASSFPLQRTGDGNTIYF.

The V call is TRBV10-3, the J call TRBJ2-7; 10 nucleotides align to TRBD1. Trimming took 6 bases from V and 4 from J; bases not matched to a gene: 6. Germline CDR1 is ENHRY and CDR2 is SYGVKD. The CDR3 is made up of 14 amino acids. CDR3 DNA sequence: TGTGCCATCAGGTCGACAGGGGGCGGATACGAGCAGTACTTC. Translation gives CAIRSTGGGYEQYF.

The CDR3, as DNA: TGTGCTAGTGCTTCGCAGGGGAGCACTGAAGCTTTCTTT. Its translation is CASASQGSTEAFF. The J gene is TRBJ1-1, the V gene TRBV12-5; the D gene is possibly TRBD1 (6 bases). Trimming took off 7 bases at V and 4 bases at J, with 13 bases between the two ends. The CDR3 has 13 residues. Germline assignment: CDR1 LGHNT and CDR2 FRNRAP.

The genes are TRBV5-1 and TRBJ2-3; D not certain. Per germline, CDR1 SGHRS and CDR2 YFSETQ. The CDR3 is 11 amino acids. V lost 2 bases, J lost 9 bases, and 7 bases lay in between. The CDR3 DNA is TGCGCCAGCAGCTTCGTTGACACGCAGTATTTT. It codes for CASSFVDTQYF.

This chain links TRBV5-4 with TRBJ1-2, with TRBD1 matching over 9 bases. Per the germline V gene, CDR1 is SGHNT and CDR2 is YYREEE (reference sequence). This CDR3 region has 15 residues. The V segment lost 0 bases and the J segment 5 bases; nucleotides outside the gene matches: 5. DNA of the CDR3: TGTGCCAGCAGCTTGGCAAGGACAGGGGATTATGGCTACACCTTC. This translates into CASSLARTGDYGYTF.

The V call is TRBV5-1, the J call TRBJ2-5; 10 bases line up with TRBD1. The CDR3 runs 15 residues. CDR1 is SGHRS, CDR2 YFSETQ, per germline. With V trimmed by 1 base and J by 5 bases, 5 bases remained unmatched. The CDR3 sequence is CASSLRDRGEETQYF. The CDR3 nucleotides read TGCGCCAGCAGCTTGAGGGACAGGGGTGAGGAGACCCAGTACTTC. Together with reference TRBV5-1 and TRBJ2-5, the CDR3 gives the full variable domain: KAGVTQTPRYLIKTRGQQVTLSCSPISGHRSVSWYQQTPGQGLQFLFEYFSETQRNKGNFPGRFSGRQFSNSRSEMNVSTLELGDSALYLCASSLRDRGEETQYFGPGTRLLVL.

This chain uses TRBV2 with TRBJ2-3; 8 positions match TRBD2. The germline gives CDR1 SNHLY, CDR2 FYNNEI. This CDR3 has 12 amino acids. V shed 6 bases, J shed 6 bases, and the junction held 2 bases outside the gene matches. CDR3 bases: TGTGCCAGCAGCCGACTAGCGGATACGCAGTATTTT. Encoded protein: CASSRLADTQYF.

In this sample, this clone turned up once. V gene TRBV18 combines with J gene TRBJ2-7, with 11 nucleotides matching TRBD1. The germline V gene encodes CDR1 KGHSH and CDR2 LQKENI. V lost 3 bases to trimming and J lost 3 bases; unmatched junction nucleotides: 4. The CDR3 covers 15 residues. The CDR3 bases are TGTGCCAGCTCACCGGCCGGGACAGGGGGCTACGAGCAGTACTTC. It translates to CASSPAGTGGYEQYF.

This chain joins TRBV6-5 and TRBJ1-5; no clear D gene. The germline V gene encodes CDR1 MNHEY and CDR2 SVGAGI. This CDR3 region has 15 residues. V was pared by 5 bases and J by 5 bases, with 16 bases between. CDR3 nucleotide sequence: TGTGCCAGCAGTCCCGAGCGGAATCGTTATCAGCCCCAGCATTTT. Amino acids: CASSPERNRYQPQHF.

The CDR3 nucleotides are TGTGCCACCCGAACTGGGGATTCTAGCACAGATACGCAGTATTTT. Translation gives CATRTGDSSTDTQYF. This chain joins TRBV15 and TRBJ2-3; D unclear. Deletions cut 8 bases from V and 0 bases from J, with 15 bases between. Germline V gene sequence: CDR1 LNHNV, CDR2 YYDKDF (reference sequence). This CDR3 contains 15 residues.

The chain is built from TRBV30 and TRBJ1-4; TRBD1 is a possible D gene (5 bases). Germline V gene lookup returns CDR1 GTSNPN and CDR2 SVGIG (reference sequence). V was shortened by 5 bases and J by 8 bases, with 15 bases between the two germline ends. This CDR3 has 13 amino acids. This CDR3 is CAWGAERWEKLFF. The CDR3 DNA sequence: TGTGCCTGGGGGGCCGAGAGATGGGAAAAACTGTTTTTT.

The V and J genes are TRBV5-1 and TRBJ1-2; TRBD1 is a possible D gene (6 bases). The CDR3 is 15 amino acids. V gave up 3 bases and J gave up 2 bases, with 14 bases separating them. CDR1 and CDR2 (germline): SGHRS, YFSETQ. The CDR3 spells CASSSHPDRNYGYTF. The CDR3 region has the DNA TGCGCCAGCAGCTCTCACCCGGACAGAAACTATGGCTACACCTTC. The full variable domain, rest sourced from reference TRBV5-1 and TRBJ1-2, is KAGVTQTPRYLIKTRGQQVTLSCSPISGHRSVSWYQQTPGQGLQFLFEYFSETQRNKGNFPGRFSGRQFSNSRSEMNVSTLELGDSALYLCASSSHPDRNYGYTFGSGTRLTVV.

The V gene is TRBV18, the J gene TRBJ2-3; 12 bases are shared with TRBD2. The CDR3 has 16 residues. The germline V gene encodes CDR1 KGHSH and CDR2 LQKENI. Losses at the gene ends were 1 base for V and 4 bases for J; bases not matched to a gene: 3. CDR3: CASSPQLAGGPDTQYF. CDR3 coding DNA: TGTGCCAGCTCACCACAACTAGCGGGGGGCCCAGATACGCAGTATTTT. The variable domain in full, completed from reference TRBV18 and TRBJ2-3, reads NAGVMQNPRHLVRRRGQEARLRCSPMKGHSHVYWYRQLPEEGLKFMVYLQKENIIDESGMPKERFSAEFPKEGPSILRIQQVVRGDSAAYFCASSPQLAGGPDTQYFGPGTRLTVL.

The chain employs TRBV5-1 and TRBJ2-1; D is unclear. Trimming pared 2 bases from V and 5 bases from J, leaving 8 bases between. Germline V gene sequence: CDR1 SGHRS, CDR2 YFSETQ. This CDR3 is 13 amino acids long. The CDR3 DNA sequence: TGCGCCAGCAGCTTTCAAACTAACAATGAGCAGTTCTTC. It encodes CASSFQTNNEQFF.

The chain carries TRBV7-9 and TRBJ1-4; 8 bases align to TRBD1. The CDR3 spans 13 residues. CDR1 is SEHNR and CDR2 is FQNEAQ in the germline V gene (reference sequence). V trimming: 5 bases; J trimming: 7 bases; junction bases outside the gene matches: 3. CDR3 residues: CASSPGTGEKLFF. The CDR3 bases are TGTGCCAGCAGCCCAGGGACAGGTGAAAAACTGTTTTTT.

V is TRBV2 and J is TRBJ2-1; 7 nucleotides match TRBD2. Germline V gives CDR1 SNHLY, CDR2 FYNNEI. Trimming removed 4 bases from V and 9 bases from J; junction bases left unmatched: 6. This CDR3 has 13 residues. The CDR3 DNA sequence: TGTGCCAGCAGTGTACAAGGGGAGGGTGAGCAGTTCTTC. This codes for CASSVQGEGEQFF.

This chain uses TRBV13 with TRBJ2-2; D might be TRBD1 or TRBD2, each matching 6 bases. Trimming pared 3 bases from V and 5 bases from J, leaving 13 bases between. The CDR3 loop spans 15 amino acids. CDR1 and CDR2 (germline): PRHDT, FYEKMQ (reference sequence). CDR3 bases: TGTGCCAGCAGCTTGGGGGGCGCGGGGACCGGGGAGCTGTTTTTT. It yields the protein CASSLGGAGTGELFF.

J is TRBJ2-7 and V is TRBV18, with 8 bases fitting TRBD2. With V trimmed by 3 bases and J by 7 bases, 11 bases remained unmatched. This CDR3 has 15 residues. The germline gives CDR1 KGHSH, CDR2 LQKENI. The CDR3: CASSPIGGLAGEQYF. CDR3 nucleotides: TGTGCCAGCTCACCTATAGGGGGGCTAGCGGGTGAGCAGTACTTC.

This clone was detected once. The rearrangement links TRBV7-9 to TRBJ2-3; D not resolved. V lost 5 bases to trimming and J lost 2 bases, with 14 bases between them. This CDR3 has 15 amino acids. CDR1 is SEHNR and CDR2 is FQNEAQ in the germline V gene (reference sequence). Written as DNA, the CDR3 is TGTGCCAGCAGCCGACTGGGTAGTTCCACAGATACGCAGTATTTT. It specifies CASSRLGSSTDTQYF.

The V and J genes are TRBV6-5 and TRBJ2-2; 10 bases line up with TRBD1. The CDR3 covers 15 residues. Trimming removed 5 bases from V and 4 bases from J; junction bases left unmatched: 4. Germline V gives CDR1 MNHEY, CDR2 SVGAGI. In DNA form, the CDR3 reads TGTGCCAGCAGTAGGGACAGGGGAGGCACCGGGGAGCTGTTTTTT. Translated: CASSRDRGGTGELFF.

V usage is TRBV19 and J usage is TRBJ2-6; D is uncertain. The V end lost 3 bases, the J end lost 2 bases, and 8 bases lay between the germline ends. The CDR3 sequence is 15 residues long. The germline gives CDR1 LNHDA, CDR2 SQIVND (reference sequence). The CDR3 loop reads CASSIGGPGANVLTF. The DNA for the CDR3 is TGTGCCAGTAGTATTGGCGGACCTGGGGCCAACGTCCTGACTTTC.

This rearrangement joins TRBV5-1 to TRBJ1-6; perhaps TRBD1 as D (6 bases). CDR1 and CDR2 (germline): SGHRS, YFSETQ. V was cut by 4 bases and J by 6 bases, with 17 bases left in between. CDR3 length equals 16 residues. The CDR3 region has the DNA TGCGCCAGCAGCCGAGCAGGGGCCGCTGCTAATTCACCCCTCCACTTT. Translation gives CASSRAGAAANSPLHF. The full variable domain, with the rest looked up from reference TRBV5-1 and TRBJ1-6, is KAGVTQTPRYLIKTRGQQVTLSCSPISGHRSVSWYQQTPGQGLQFLFEYFSETQRNKGNFPGRFSGRQFSNSRSEMNVSTLELGDSALYLCASSRAGAAANSPLHFGNGTRLTVT.

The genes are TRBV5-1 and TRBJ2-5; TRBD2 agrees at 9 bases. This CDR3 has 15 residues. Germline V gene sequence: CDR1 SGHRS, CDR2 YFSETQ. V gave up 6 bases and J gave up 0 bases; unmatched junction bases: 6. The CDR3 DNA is TGCGCCAGCAAATTAGAGCGGGGGGACCAAGAGACCCAGTACTTC. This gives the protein CASKLERGDQETQYF.

The CDR3 region is CASRPSGSGNTIYF. The CDR3 DNA follows: TGTGCCAGCAGACCTTCAGGGAGCGGAAACACCATATATTTT. V gene TRBV28 combines with J gene TRBJ1-3; D possibly corresponds to TRBD1 (5 bases). The CDR3 is 14 residues long. Trimming shortened V by 6 bases and J by 4 bases, and 13 bases separated the two germline ends. In germline, CDR1 is MDHEN, CDR2 SYDVKM.

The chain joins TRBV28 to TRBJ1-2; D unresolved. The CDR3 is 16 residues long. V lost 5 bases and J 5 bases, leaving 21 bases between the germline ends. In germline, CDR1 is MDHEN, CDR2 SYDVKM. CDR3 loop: CASSQTEGRAEYGYTF. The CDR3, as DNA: TGTGCCAGCAGTCAGACTGAAGGGAGGGCCGAATATGGCTACACCTTC.

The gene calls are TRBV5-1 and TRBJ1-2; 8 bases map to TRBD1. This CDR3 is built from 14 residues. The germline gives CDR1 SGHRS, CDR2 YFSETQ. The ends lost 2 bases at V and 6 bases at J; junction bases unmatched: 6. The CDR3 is CASSFAGTGDGYTF. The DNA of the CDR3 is TGCGCCAGCAGCTTCGCCGGGACAGGCGATGGCTACACCTTC.

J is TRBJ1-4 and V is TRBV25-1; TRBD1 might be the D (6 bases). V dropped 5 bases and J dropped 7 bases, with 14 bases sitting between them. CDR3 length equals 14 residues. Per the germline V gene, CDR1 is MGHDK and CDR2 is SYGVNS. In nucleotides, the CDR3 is TGTGCCAGCAGTCCACAGGGCTGGGGTGAAAAACTGTTTTTT. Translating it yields CASSPQGWGEKLFF.

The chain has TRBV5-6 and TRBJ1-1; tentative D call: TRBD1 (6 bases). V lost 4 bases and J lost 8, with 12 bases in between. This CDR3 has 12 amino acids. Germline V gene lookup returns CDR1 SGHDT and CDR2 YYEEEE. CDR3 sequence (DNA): TGTGCCAGCAGCCAGGGACAAAGAGAAGCTTTCTTT. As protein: CASSQGQREAFF.

CDR3 protein: CASSGASGPYSNQPQHF. CDR3 nucleotide sequence: TGTGCCAGCAGTGGAGCATCGGGGCCTTATAGCAATCAGCCCCAGCATTTT. The V gene is TRBV6-1, the J gene TRBJ1-5; TRBD1 might be the D (5 bases). Deletions cut 4 bases from V and 0 bases from J, with 16 bases between. Germline V gene data show CDR1 as MNHNS and CDR2 as SASEGT. The CDR3 has 17 residues.

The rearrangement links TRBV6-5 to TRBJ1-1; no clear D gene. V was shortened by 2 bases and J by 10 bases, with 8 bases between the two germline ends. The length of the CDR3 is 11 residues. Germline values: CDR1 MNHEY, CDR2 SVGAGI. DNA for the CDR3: TGTGCCAGCAGTTACGGAGGGTTAGCTTTCTTT. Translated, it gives CASSYGGLAFF.

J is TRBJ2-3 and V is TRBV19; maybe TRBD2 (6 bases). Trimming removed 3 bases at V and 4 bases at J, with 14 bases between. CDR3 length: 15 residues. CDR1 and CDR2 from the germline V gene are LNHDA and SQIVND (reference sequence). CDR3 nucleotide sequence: TGTGCCAGTAGTATTAGACTAGTAGGCTCAGATACGCAGTATTTT. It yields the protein CASSIRLVGSDTQYF.